The 26 T cell receptor beta chains below come from one sample, sequenced in a study of cytomegalovirus exposure and HLA in healthy donors. This PCR relied on a set of 60 Vbeta primers and 13 Jbeta primers. Clones were sequenced by immunoSEQ multiplex PCR, and TCRdb holds only the in-frame ones, with some missing. The repertoire consists of around 190,000 clones, with around 78% occurring once and the leading ten covering 14%. The sample taken for sequencing was PBMCs. The receptors were sampled from a woman aged 25 to 39 in good health and CMV-seropositive.

The J gene is TRBJ2-1, the V gene TRBV2; maybe TRBD1 (6 bases). The V and J ends lost 9 bases and 7 bases respectively, with 19 bases between them. Germline values: CDR1 SNHLY, CDR2 FYNNEI. The CDR3 consists of 14 residues. The CDR3 spells CARNPGGRLNEQFF. CDR3 DNA sequence: TGTGCCAGGAACCCTGGGGGCAGATTGAATGAGCAGTTCTTC.

The V gene is TRBV19, the J gene TRBJ1-2; D not certain. The V gene lost 6 bases and the J gene lost 3 bases, with 11 bases spanning the gap. CDR3 length: 13 amino acids. The germline V gene has CDR1 LNHDA and CDR2 SQIVND (reference sequence). For the CDR3, the DNA is TGTGCCAGTAGCGAACAGCCTTACTATGGCTACACCTTC. It encodes CASSEQPYYGYTF. Together with reference TRBV19 and TRBJ1-2, the CDR3 gives the full variable domain: DGGITQSPKYLFRKEGQNVTLSCEQNLNHDAMYWYRQDPGQGLRLIYYSQIVNDFQKGDIAEGYSVSREKKESFPLTVTSAQKNPTAFYLCASSEQPYYGYTFGSGTRLTVV.

This clone has a handful of counts. J is TRBJ2-7 and V is TRBV6-6; D call uncertain. This CDR3 is built from 13 residues. The V end was cut by 8 bases, the J end by 2 bases, with 13 bases between. CDR1 is MNHNY, CDR2 SVGAGI, per germline (reference sequence). The DNA for the CDR3 is TGTGCCAGCGGTACGACTTGGGCCTACGAGCAGTACTTC. This encodes CASGTTWAYEQYF.

The CDR3 DNA sequence: TGTGCCATGGCGGGACAGGGTGATGCTGGGGCCAACGTCCTGACTTTC. Translation gives CAMAGQGDAGANVLTF. The chain has TRBV7-9 and TRBJ2-6; 9 nucleotides align to TRBD1. V shed 10 bases, J shed 2 bases, and the junction held 9 bases outside the gene matches. This CDR3 is 16 amino acids long. Germline CDR1 is SEHNR and CDR2 is FQNEAQ (reference sequence).

V and J are TRBV6-1 and TRBJ1-1; maybe TRBD1 (5 bases). The CDR3 has 15 residues. The germline V gene has CDR1 MNHNS and CDR2 SASEGT. Deletions cut 7 bases from V and 2 bases from J, with 17 bases between. The CDR3 loop reads CASMAKPGGNTEAFF. The CDR3 DNA sequence: TGTGCCAGCATGGCGAAACCGGGGGGAAACACTGAAGCTTTCTTT.

The chain couples TRBV28 to TRBJ1-1, with a possible D match to TRBD1 (6 bases). This CDR3 is built from 16 residues. Trimming pared 8 bases from V and 4 bases from J, leaving 23 bases between. Germline CDR1 and CDR2: MDHEN and SYDVKM. The CDR3 protein is CASQDAYRDYFTEAFF. The DNA for the CDR3 is TGTGCCAGCCAAGACGCATACAGGGATTACTTCACTGAAGCTTTCTTT. Full variable domain (rest looked up from reference TRBV28 and TRBJ1-1): DVKVTQSSRYLVKRTGEKVFLECVQDMDHENMFWYRQDPGLGLRLIYFSYDVKMKEKGDIPEGYSVSREKKERFSLILESASTNQTSMYLCASQDAYRDYFTEAFFGQGTRLTVV.

This chain uses TRBV7-8 with TRBJ2-7, with 12 bases that match TRBD2. Germline CDR1 and CDR2: SGHVS and FQNEAQ. V shed 5 bases and J 2 bases; nucleotides not matched to a gene: 10. This CDR3 comprises 17 residues. The CDR3, as DNA: TGTGCCAGCAGCCCCCAGGGACTAGCGGGCTCTACCTACGAGCAGTACTTC. It is translated as CASSPQGLAGSTYEQYF.

Only a few counts were recorded for this clone. The chain uses TRBV6-1 and TRBJ2-3; 12 bases map to TRBD2. The CDR3 is 17 amino acids. Germline values: CDR1 MNHNS, CDR2 SASEGT. The trim removed 4 bases at V and 3 bases at J, leaving 8 bases unmatched. The CDR3 DNA is TGTGCCAGCAGTGCAGAGCTAGCGGGGGGGCCAACAGATACGCAGTATTTT. This sequence encodes CASSAELAGGPTDTQYF.

The rearrangement joins TRBV2 to TRBJ1-5; TRBD1 might be the D (6 bases). Germline assignment: CDR1 SNHLY and CDR2 FYNNEI. The V end was cut by 7 bases, the J end by 5 bases, with 15 bases between. This CDR3 has 14 amino acids. DNA of the CDR3: TGTGCCAGCAACATACAGGGTAGTGATCAGCCCCAGCATTTT. Amino acids: CASNIQGSDQPQHF.

The J gene is TRBJ2-5, the V gene TRBV28, with TRBD1 identical over 7 bases. The CDR3 sequence is 15 residues long. Germline V CDR1 and CDR2: MDHEN, SYDVKM. With V trimmed by 4 bases and J by 2 bases, 7 bases remained unmatched. This CDR3 reads CASSSRQGSQETQYF. CDR3 coding DNA: TGTGCCAGCAGTTCTCGACAGGGTAGTCAAGAGACCCAGTACTTC.

This chain uses TRBV11-2 with TRBJ2-2; D not resolved. Germline V gene lookup returns CDR1 SGHAT and CDR2 FQNNGV. Trimming pared 10 bases from V and 3 bases from J, leaving 9 bases between. This CDR3 is 12 amino acids long. The CDR3 region is CATQSYTGELFF. CDR3 in DNA: TGTGCCACCCAGTCGTACACCGGGGAGCTGTTTTTT.

This chain joins TRBV30 and TRBJ2-5, with 11 bases aligning to TRBD1. The CDR3 spans 14 residues. The V and J ends lost 3 bases and 5 bases, in that order; junction bases with no gene match: 5. Germline assignment: CDR1 GTSNPN and CDR2 SVGIG (reference sequence). The CDR3 region is CAWSGQGAGETQYF. CDR3 sequence (DNA): TGTGCCTGGAGCGGACAGGGGGCGGGGGAGACCCAGTACTTC. Looking up the rest from reference TRBV30 and TRBJ2-5 gives the full variable domain: SQTIHQWPATLVQPVGSPLSLECTVEGTSNPNLYWYRQAAGRGLQLLFYSVGIGQISSEVPQNLSASRPQDRQFILSSKKLLLSDSGFYLCAWSGQGAGETQYFGPGTRLLVL.

This clone was seen more than once but under ten times. This chain connects TRBV28 to TRBJ2-7, with D perhaps matching TRBD1 (5 bases). Trimming removed 3 bases at V and 2 bases at J, with 11 bases between. The CDR3 totals 14 residues. From germline, CDR1 is MDHEN and CDR2 SYDVKM. CDR3 loop: CASSFVRAPYEQYF. The CDR3 DNA is TGTGCCAGCAGTTTCGTCAGGGCCCCCTACGAGCAGTACTTC.

The gene calls are TRBV6-6 and TRBJ2-7, with D possibly being TRBD1 (5 bases). The CDR3 is made up of 15 amino acids. Germline V gene data show CDR1 as MNHNY and CDR2 as SVGAGI (reference sequence). V lost 8 bases, J lost 4 bases, and 21 bases lay in between. The CDR3 loop is CASSVSQQVQYEQYF. In DNA, the CDR3 is TGTGCCAGCTCGGTCTCCCAACAGGTTCAATACGAGCAGTACTTC.

The chain employs TRBV5-1 and TRBJ1-3; 7 bases are shared with TRBD1. Looked up from germline, CDR1 is SGHRS and CDR2 is YFSETQ. The CDR3 is 15 residues long. The V and J ends lost 4 bases and 1 base, in that order; junction bases with no gene match: 5. The CDR3 coding sequence is TGCGCCAGCAGCCCGGGACAGCCTTCTGGAAACACCATATATTTT. This sequence encodes CASSPGQPSGNTIYF.

This clone was seen just once. V and J are TRBV30 and TRBJ2-1; D not resolved. Germline CDR1 GTSNPN, CDR2 SVGIG (reference sequence). CDR3 length equals 11 residues. Trimming took off 2 bases at V and 7 bases at J, with 6 bases between the two ends. This chain's CDR3 is CAWSPRNEQFF. The CDR3 region has the DNA TGTGCCTGGAGTCCGCGGAATGAGCAGTTCTTC.

This clone was counted only a few times. The chain links TRBV7-3 to TRBJ2-2; 9 bases agree with TRBD1. The CDR3 totals 16 residues. V dropped 1 base and J dropped 5; count of bases not matched to a gene: 5. From germline, CDR1 is SGHTA and CDR2 FQGTGA. CDR3 sequence (DNA): TGTGCCAGCAGCTTAAGCGGGACAGGGTTTACCGGGGAGCTGTTTTTT. This encodes CASSLSGTGFTGELFF.

Notes on this clone: This sample also contains other DNA sequences that code for the same CDR3. This sequence joins TRBV10-3 and TRBJ2-4; TRBD1 matches at 9 bases. CDR1 ENHRY and CDR2 SYGVKD come from the germline V gene. The CDR3 is made up of 21 amino acids. The trim removed 3 bases at V and 0 bases at J, leaving 18 bases unmatched. The CDR3 loop reads CAISDGGQGRLGGVAKNIQYF. The CDR3 nucleotides read TGTGCCATCAGTGATGGGGGACAGGGACGCCTCGGAGGGGTAGCCAAAAACATTCAGTACTTC.

V gene TRBV12-5 combines with J gene TRBJ2-5; D might be TRBD1 (6 bases). The CDR3 runs 18 residues. Germline V gene data show CDR1 as LGHNT and CDR2 as FRNRAP. Trimming shortened V by 6 bases and J by 2 bases, and 25 bases separated the two germline ends. CDR3 coding DNA: TGTGCTAGTGGCCGTGCTCTTTATTTCAGGGGCCCGCAAGAGACCCAGTACTTC. Its translation: CASGRALYFRGPQETQYF. The full variable domain, rest sourced from reference TRBV12-5 and TRBJ2-5, is DARVTQTPRHKVTEMGQEVTMRCQPILGHNTVFWYRQTMMQGLELLAYFRNRAPLDDSGMPKDRFSAEMPDATLATLKIQPSEPRDSAVYFCASGRALYFRGPQETQYFGPGTRLLVL.

This chain connects TRBV10-1 to TRBJ1-1; no definite D call. This CDR3 comprises 16 residues. Germline CDR1 is WNHNN and CDR2 is SYGVQD (reference sequence). Between the trimmed V and J ends, which lost 0 bases and 3 bases, there was a span of 14 bases. CDR3 in amino acids: CASSESRPGVDTEAFF. CDR3 nucleotides: TGCGCCAGCAGTGAGTCGAGGCCCGGGGTTGACACTGAAGCTTTCTTT.

This clone was counted a few times. This chain links TRBV19 with TRBJ1-1; D remains unclear. The V gene lost 5 bases and the J gene lost 0 bases, with 10 bases spanning the gap. Per the germline V gene, CDR1 is LNHDA and CDR2 is SQIVND (reference sequence). The CDR3 is made up of 14 amino acids. For the CDR3, the DNA is TGTGCCAGTAGTCGTCGTTACATGAACACTGAAGCTTTCTTT. Residues: CASSRRYMNTEAFF. Using reference TRBV19 and TRBJ1-1 for the parts outside the CDR3, the full variable domain is DGGITQSPKYLFRKEGQNVTLSCEQNLNHDAMYWYRQDPGQGLRLIYYSQIVNDFQKGDIAEGYSVSREKKESFPLTVTSAQKNPTAFYLCASSRRYMNTEAFFGQGTRLTVV.

This clone has just a few counts. The chain links TRBV5-1 to TRBJ1-2; D might be TRBD1 (5 bases). CDR3 length: 15 residues. The ends were cut back, 2 bases at V and 2 bases at J, with 13 bases in the middle. Germline lookup yields CDR1 SGHRS and CDR2 YFSETQ. The CDR3 reads CASSLGGAENYGYTF. Here the CDR3 DNA reads TGCGCCAGCAGCTTAGGCGGGGCCGAGAACTATGGCTACACCTTC.

The chain employs TRBV27 and TRBJ2-1; the match to TRBD2 covers 8 bases. V lost 2 bases, J lost 8 bases, and 11 bases stayed unmatched. Looked up from germline, CDR1 is MNHEY and CDR2 is SMNVEV (reference sequence). The CDR3 sequence is 16 residues long. The CDR3 coding sequence is TGTGCCAGCAGTTTAATAGGTAGCGGGACCTGGGATGAGCAGTTCTTC. Encoded protein: CASSLIGSGTWDEQFF.

The chain is built from TRBV5-6 and TRBJ2-1, with a tentative D call TRBD2 (6 bases). The CDR3 has 14 residues. The ends were cut back, 4 bases at V and 2 bases at J, with 10 bases in the middle. In germline, CDR1 is SGHDT, CDR2 YYEEEE. CDR3 in amino acids: CASSPPGAYNEQFF. The CDR3, as DNA: TGTGCCAGCAGCCCCCCGGGAGCCTACAATGAGCAGTTCTTC.

J is TRBJ2-2 and V is TRBV5-4; TRBD1 agrees at 8 bases. V shed 4 bases and J 2 bases; nucleotides not matched to a gene: 10. Germline lookup yields CDR1 SGHNT and CDR2 YYREEE (reference sequence). This CDR3 region has 17 residues. The CDR3 region is CASSKSPDRGNTGELFF. CDR3 bases: TGTGCCAGCAGCAAATCACCAGACAGGGGTAACACCGGGGAGCTGTTTTTT.

This chain joins TRBV7-5 and TRBJ1-5. TRBV7-5 is tagged as a pseudogene. CDR3 length: 15 residues. DNA of the CDR3: TGTGCCAGAAGCCCCCACTGGAGGTGGAATCAGCCCCAGCATTTT. Amino acid sequence: CARSPHWRWNQPQHF.